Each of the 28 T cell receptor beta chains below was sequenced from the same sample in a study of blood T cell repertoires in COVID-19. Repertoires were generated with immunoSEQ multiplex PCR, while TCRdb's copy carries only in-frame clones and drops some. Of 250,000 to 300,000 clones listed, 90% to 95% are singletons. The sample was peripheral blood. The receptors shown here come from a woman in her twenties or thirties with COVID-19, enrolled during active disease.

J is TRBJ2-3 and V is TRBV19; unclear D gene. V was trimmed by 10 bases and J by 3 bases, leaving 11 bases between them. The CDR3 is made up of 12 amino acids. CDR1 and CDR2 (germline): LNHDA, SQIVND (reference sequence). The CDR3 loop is CATESPTDTQYF. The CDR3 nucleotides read TGTGCCACCGAGTCCCCGACAGATACGCAGTATTTT.

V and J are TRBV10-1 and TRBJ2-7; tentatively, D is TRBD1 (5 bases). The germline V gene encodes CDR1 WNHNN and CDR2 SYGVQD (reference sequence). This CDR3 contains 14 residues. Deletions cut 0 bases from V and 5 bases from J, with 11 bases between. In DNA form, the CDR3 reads TGCGCCAGCAGTGAGTCGGGCAGGGTGGACGAGCAGTACTTC. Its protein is CASSESGRVDEQYF.

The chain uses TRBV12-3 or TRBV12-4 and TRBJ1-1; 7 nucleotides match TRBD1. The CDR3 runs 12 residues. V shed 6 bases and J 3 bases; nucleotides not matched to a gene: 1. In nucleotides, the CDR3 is TGTGCCAGCAGAGGGGGCTACACTGAAGCTTTCTTT. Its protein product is CASRGGYTEAFF.

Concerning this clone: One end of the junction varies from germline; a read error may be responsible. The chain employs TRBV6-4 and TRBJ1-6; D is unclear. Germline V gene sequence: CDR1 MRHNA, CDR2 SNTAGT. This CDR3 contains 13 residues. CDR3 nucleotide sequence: TGTGCCAGCAGTTACTCCTATAATTCACCCCTCCACTTT. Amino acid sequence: CASSYSYNSPLHF.

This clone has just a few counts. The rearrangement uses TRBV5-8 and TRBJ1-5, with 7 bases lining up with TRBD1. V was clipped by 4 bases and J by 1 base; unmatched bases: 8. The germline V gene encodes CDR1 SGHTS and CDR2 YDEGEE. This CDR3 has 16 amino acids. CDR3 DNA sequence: TGTGCCAGCAGCCCGAGACAGGGAGGAAGCAATCAGCCCCAGCATTTT. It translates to CASSPRQGGSNQPQHF.

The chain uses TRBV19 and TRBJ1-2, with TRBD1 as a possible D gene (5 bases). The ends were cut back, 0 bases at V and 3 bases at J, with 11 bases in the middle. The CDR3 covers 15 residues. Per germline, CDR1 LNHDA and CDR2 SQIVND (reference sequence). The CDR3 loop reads CASSIEQGTYYGYTF. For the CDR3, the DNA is TGTGCCAGTAGTATAGAGCAGGGCACCTACTATGGCTACACCTTC.

CDR3 sequence (DNA): TGTGCCAGCAGCTTGCAGGTCGGGCGGGCTAATGAAAAACTGTTTTTT. It specifies CASSLQVGRANEKLFF. The chain has TRBV5-5 and TRBJ1-4; no clear D. Germline assignment: CDR1 SGHKS and CDR2 YYEKEE (reference sequence). V shed 1 base and J shed 3 bases, with 13 bases lying between them. This CDR3 is 16 amino acids long.

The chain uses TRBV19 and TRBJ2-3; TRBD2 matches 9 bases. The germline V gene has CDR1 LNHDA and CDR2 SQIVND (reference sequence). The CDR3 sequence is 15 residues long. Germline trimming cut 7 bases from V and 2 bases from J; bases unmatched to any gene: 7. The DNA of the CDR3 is TGTGCCAGTAAATTGGGCGGGAGGGACACAGATACGCAGTATTTT. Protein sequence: CASKLGGRDTDTQYF.

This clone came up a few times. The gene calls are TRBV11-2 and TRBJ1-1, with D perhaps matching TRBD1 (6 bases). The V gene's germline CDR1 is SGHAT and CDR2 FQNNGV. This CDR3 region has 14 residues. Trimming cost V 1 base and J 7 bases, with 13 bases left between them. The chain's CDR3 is CASSLVGQYVEAFF. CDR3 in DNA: TGTGCCAGCAGCTTAGTAGGACAGTATGTTGAAGCTTTCTTT.

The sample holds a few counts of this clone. CDR3 sequence reads: CAIRAGQENSPLHF. The CDR3, as DNA: TGTGCCATCAGGGCCGGACAGGAAAATTCACCCCTCCACTTT. This chain joins TRBV10-3 and TRBJ1-6; 7 nucleotides line up with TRBD1. The CDR3 spans 14 residues. V lost 6 bases, J lost 7 bases, and 6 bases stayed unmatched. Germline loops: CDR1 ENHRY, CDR2 SYGVKD.

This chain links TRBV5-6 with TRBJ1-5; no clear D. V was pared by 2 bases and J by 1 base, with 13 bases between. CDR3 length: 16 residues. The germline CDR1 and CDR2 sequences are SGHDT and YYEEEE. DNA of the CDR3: TGTGCCAGCAGCTTAGGACGCACGGGGAGCAATCAGCCCCAGCATTTT. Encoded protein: CASSLGRTGSNQPQHF.

The CDR3 loop is CASSPVGTSGENIQYF. In nucleotides, the CDR3 is TGTGCCAGCAGCCCCGTTGGGACTAGCGGAGAAAACATTCAGTACTTC. The chain combines TRBV5-4 with TRBJ2-4; 11 bases align to TRBD2. Germline trimming cut 4 bases from V and 5 bases from J; bases unmatched to any gene: 8. Looked up from germline, CDR1 is SGHNT and CDR2 is YYREEE (reference sequence). This CDR3 region has 16 residues.

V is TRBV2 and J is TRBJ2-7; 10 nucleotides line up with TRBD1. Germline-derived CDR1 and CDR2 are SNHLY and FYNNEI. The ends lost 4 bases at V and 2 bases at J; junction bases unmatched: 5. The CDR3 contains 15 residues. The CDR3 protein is CASSVGTGEAYEQYF. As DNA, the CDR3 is TGTGCCAGCAGTGTAGGGACAGGGGAAGCCTACGAGCAGTACTTC.

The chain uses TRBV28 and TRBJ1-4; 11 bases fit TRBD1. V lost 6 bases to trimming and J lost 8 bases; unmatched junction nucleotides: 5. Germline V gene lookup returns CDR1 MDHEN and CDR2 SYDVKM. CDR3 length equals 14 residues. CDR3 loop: CASRGTGGEEKLFF. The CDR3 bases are TGTGCCAGCAGGGGGACAGGGGGGGAGGAAAAACTGTTTTTT.

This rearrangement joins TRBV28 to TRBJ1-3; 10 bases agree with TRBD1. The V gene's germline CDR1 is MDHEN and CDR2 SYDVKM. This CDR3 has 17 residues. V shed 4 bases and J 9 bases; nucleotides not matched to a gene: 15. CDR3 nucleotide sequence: TGTGCCAGCAGTTCCATGTATCCCGGGACAGGGGTTGCCACCATATATTTT. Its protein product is CASSSMYPGTGVATIYF.

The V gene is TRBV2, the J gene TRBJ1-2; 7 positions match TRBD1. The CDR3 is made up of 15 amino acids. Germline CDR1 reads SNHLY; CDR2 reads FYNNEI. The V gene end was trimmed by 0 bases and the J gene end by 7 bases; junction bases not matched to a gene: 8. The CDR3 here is CASSEARDRAGGYTF. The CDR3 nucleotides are TGTGCCAGCAGTGAAGCGCGTGACAGGGCGGGTGGCTACACCTTC.

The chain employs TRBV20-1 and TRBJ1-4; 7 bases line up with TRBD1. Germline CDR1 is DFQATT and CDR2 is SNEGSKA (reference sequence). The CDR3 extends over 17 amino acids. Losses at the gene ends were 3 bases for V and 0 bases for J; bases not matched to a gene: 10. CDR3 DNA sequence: TGCAGTGCTAGTGACAGGGAATTCAGCGCAACTAATGAAAAACTGTTTTTT. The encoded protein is CSASDREFSATNEKLFF.

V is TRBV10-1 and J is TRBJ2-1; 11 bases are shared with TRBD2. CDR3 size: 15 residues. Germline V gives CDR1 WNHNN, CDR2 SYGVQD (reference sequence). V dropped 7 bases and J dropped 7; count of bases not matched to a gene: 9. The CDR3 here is CASNTGTSGDNEQFF. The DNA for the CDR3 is TGCGCCAGCAATACCGGGACTAGCGGTGATAATGAGCAGTTCTTC.

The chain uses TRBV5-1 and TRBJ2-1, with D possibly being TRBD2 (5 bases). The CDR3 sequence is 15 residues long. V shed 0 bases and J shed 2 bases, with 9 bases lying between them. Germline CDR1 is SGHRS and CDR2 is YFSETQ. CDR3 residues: CASSLGGLTYNEQFF. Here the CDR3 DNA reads TGCGCCAGCAGCTTGGGAGGACTTACCTACAATGAGCAGTTCTTC.

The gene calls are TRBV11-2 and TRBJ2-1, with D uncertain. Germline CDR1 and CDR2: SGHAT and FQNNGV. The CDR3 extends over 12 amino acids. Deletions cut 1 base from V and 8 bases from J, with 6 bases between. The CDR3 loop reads CASSLVQDEQFF. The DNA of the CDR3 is TGTGCCAGCAGCTTAGTCCAGGATGAGCAGTTCTTC.

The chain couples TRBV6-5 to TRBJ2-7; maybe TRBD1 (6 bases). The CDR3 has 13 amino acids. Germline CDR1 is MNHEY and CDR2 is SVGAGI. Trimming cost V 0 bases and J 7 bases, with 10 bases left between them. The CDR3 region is CASSYSDRLEQYF. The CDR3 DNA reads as TGTGCCAGCAGTTACTCGGACAGACTGGAGCAGTACTTC.

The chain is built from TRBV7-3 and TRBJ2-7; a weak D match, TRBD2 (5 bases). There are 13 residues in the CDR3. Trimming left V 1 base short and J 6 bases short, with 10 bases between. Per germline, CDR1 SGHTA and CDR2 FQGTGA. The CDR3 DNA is TGTGCCAGCAGCTTAAAAAGCGGCCTCGAGCAGTACTTC. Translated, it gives CASSLKSGLEQYF.

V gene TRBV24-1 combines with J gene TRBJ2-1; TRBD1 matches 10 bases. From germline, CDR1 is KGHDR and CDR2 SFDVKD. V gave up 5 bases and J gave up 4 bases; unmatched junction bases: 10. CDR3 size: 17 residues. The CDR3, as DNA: TGTGCCACCAGTGCCCGTAGGACAGGGGGAGGGTACAATGAGCAGTTCTTC. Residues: CATSARRTGGGYNEQFF.

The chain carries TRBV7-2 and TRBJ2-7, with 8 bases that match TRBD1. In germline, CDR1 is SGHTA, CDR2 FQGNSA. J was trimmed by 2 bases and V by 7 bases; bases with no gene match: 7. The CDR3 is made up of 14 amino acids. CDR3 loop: CASTRGPSAYEQYF. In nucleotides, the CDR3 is TGTGCCAGCACCAGGGGGCCCTCAGCCTACGAGCAGTACTTC.

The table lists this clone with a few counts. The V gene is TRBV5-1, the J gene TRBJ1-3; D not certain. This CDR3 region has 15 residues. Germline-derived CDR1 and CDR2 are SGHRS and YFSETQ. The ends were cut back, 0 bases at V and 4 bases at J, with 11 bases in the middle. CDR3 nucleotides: TGCGCCAGCAGCTTGGACGGGTGGAGAGGAAACACCATATATTTT. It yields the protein CASSLDGWRGNTIYF.

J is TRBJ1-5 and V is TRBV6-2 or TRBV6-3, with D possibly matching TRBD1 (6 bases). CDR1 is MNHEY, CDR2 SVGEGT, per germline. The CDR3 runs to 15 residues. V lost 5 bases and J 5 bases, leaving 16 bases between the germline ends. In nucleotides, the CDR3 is TGTGCCAGCAGTACCCAAACAGGGTTCCATCAGCCCCAGCATTTT. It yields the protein CASSTQTGFHQPQHF.

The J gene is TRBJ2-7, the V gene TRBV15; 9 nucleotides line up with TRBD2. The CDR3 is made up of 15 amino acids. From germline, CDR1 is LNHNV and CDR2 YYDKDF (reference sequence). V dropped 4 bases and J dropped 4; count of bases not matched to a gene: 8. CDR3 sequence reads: CATSTPLAGQYEQYF. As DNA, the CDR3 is TGTGCCACCAGCACCCCCCTAGCGGGACAATACGAGCAGTACTTC.

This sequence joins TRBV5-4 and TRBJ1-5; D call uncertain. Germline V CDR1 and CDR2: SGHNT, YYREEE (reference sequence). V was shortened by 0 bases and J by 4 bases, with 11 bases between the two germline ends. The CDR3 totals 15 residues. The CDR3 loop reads CASSLGGSGNQPQHF. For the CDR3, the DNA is TGTGCCAGCAGCTTGGGAGGGAGCGGGAATCAGCCCCAGCATTTT.